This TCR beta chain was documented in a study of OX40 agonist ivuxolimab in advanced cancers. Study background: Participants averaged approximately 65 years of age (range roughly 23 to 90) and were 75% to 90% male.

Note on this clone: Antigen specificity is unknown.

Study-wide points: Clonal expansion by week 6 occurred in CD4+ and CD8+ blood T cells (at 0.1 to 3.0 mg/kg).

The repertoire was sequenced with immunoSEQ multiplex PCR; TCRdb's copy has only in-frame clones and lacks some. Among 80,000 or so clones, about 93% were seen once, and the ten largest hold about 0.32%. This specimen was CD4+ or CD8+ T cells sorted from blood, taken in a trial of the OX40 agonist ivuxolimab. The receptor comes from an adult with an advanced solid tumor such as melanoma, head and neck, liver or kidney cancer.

CDR3: CASSLVPGQPTRGGTQYF. CDR3 DNA sequence: TGTGCCAGCAGCTTAGTCCCGGGACAGCCAACTAGAGGCGGTACGCAGTATTTT. The rearrangement joins TRBV7-2 to TRBJ2-3; TRBD1 agrees at 7 bases. The CDR3 runs to 18 residues. The V segment lost 1 base and the J segment 8 bases; nucleotides outside the gene matches: 18. Germline V lookup: CDR1 SGHTA, CDR2 FQGNSA.